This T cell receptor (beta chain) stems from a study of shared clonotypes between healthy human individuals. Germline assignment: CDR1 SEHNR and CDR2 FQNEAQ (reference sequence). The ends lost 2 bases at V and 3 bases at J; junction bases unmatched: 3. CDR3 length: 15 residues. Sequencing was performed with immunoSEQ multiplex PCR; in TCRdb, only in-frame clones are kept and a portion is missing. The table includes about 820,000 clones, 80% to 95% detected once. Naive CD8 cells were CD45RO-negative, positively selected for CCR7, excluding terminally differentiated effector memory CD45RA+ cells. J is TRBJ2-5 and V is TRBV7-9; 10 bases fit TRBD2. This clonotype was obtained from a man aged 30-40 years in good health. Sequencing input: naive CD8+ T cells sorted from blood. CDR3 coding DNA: TGTGCCAGCAGCTTAAAAGGGACTAGCGAAGAGACCCAGTACTTC. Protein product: CASSLKGTSEETQYF.